In its sample, the clone carrying this TCR beta chain was seen a few times. This sample is drawn from a study of response to subunit inactivated influenza vaccine. Each CDR3 protein is one row after TCRdb ran MiXCR on the RT-PCR reads. This sample carries fewer than 400,000 distinct CDR3 sequences, 20% to 25% of them seen once, and the ten largest clones take 9.5% to 13%. Trimming pared 1 base from V and 2 bases from J, leaving 11 bases between. Germline lookup yields CDR1 LGHDT and CDR2 YNNKEL (reference sequence). The CDR3 is 15 residues long. This specimen was PBMCs from blood, taken 21 months after vaccination. The sequence derives from a man between 50 and 75 years old who received an inactivated influenza vaccine. The rearrangement links TRBV3-1 to TRBJ1-1; unclear D gene. The CDR3 region is CASSQGVGINTEAFF. CDR3 in DNA: TGTGCCAGCAGCCAAGGGGTCGGGATTAACACTGAAGCTTTCTTT.